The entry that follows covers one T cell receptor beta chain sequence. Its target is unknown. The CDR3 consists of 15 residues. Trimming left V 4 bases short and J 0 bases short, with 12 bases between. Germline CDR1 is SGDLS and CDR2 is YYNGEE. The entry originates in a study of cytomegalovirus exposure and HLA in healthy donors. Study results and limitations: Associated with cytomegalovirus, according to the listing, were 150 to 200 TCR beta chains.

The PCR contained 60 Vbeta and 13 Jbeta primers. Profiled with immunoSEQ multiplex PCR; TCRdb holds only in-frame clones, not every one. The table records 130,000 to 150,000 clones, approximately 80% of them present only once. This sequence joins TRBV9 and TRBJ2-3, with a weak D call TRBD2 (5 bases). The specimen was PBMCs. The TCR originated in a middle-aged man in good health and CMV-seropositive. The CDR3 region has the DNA TGTGCCAGCAGCACCGAGGGTAGAAGCACAGATACGCAGTATTTT. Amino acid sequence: CASSTEGRSTDTQYF.